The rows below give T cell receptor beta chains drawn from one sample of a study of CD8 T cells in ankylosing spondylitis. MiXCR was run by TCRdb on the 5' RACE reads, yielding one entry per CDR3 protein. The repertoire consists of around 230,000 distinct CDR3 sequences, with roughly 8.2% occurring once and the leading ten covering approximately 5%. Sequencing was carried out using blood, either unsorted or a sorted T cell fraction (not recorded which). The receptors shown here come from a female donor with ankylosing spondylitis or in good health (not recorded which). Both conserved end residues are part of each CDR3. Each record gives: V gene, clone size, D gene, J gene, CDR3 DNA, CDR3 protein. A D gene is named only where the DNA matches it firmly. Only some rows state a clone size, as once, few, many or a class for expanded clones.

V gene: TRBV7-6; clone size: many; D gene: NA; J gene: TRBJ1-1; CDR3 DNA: TGTGCCAGCAGCAGGGCCCCGAACACTGAAGCTTTCTTT; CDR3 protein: CASSRAPNTEAFF
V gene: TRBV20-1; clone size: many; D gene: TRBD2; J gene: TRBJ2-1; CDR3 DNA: TGCAGTGCTAGCCCCGGACTAGCGCCCTTTTATGAGCAGTTCTTC; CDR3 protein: CSASPGLAPFYEQFF
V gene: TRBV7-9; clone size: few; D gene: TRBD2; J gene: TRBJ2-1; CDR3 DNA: TGTGCCAGCAGCCGAGTAGCGGGATCTTCCTACAATGAGCAGTTCTTC; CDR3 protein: CASSRVAGSSYNEQFF
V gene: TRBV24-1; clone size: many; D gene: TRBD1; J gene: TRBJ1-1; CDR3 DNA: TGTGCCACCAGTGATTTGAGAGGACAGGGGAACACTGAAGCTTTCTTT; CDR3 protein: CATSDLRGQGNTEAFF
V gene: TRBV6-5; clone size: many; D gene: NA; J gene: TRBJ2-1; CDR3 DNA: TGTGCCAGCAGTTACTGGGACGGATTGAGCTCCTACAATGAGCAGTTCTTC; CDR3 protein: CASSYWDGLSSYNEQFF
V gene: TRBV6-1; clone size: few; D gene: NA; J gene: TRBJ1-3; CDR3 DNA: TGTGCCAGCAGTCGGGGGCTGGGGCGTGGAAACACCATATATTTT; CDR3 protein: CASSRGLGRGNTIYF
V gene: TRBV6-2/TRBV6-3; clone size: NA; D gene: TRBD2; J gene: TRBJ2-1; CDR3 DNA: TGTGCCACTAAGACCCTGGGACTAGCGGATGAGCAGTTCTTC; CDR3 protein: CATKTLGLADEQFF
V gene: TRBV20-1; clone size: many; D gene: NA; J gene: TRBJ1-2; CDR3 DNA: TGCAGATTTGGGAGGGAGTGGAATGGTGGCTACACCTTC; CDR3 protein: CRFGREWNGGYTF
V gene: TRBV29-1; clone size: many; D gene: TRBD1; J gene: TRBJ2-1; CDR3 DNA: TGCAGCGCTGGGACAGGGGGAAATGAGCAGTTCTTC; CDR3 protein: CSAGTGGNEQFF
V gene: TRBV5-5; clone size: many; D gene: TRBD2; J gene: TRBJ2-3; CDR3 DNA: TGTGCCAGCAGCTTGGCTAGCGGGGCGCCAGATACGCAGTATTTT; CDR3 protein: CASSLASGAPDTQYF
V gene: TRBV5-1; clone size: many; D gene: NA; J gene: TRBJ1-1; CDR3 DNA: TGCGCCAGCAGCGGGGACCCCGACACTGAAGCTTTCTTT; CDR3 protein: CASSGDPDTEAFF
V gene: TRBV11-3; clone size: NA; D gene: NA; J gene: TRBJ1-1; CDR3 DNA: TGTGCCACCCGCAACAGCGACATGAACACTGAAGCTTTCTTT; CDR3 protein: CATRNSDMNTEAFF
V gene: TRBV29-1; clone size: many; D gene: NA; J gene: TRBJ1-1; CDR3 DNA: TGCAGCGCCACTGGGACTCCTAGGCGTCGAGGGCCAAACACTGAAGCTTTCTTT; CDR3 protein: CSATGTPRRRGPNTEAFF
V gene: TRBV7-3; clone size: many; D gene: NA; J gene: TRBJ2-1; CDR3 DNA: TGTGCCAGCAGCTTAAACAGGGTCAATGAGCAGTTCTTC; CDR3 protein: CASSLNRVNEQFF
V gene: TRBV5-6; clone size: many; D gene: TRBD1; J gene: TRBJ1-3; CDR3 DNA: TGTGCCAGCAGCTTGGGACAGGGGGCTGGAAACACCATATATTTT; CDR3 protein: CASSLGQGAGNTIYF